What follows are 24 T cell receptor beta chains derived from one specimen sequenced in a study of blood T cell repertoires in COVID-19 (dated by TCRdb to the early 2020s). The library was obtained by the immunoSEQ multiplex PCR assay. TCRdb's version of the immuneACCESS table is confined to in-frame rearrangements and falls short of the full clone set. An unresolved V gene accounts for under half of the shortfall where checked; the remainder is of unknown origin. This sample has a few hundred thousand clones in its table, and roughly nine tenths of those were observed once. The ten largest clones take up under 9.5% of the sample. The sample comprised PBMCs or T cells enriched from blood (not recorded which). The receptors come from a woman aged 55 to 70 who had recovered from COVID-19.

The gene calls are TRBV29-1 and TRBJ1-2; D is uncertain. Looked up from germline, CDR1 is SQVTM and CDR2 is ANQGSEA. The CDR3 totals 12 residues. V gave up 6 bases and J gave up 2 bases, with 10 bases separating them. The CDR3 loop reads CSVSYQNYGYTF. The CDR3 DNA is TGCAGCGTCAGTTACCAAAACTATGGCTACACCTTC.

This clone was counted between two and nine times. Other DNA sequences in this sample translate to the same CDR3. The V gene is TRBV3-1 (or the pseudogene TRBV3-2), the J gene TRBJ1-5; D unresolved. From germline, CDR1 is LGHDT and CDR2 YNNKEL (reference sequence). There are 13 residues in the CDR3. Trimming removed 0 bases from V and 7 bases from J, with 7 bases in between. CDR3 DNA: TGTGCCAGCAGCCAAGAGAGGAACCAGCCCCAGCATTTT. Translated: CASSQERNQPQHF.

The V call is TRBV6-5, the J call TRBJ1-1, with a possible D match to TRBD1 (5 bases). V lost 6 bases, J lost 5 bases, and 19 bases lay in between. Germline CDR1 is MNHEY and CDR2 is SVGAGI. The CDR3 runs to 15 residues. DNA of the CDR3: TGTGCCAGCAGCGGGAGGGGACGGGGGTGGACTGAAGCTTTCTTT. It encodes CASSGRGRGWTEAFF.

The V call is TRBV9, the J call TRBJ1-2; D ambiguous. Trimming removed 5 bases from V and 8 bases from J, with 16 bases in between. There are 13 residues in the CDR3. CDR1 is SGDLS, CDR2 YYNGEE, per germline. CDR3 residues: CASRNGEAGGYTF. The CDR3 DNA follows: TGTGCCAGCAGGAATGGTGAAGCGGGCGGCTACACCTTC.

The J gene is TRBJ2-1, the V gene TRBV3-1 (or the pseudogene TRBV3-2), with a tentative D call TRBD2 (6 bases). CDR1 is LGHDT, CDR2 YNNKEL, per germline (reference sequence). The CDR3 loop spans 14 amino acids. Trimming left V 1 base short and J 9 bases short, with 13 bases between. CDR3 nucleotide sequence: TGTGCCAGCAGCCAAGGAGCCGGAGGGGCTGAGCAGTTCTTC. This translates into CASSQGAGGAEQFF.

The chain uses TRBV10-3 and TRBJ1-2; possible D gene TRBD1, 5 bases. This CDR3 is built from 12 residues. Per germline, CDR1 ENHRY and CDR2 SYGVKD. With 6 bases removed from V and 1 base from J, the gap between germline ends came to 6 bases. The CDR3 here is CAIRQGNYGYTF. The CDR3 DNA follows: TGTGCCATCAGGCAGGGTAACTATGGCTACACCTTC.

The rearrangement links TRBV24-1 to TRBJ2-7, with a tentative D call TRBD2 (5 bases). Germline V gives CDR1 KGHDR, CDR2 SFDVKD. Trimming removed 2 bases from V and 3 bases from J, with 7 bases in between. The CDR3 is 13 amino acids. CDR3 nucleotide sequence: TGTGCCACCAGTGATTGGGAGTGCTACGAGCAGTACGTC. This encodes CATSDWECYEQYV.

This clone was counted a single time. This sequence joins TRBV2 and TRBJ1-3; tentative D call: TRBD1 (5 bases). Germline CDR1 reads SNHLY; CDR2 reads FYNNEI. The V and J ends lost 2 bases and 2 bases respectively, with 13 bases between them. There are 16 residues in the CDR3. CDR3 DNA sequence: TGTGCCAGCAGTGAAATGGCAGGGCTGCCTGGAAACACCATATATTTT. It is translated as CASSEMAGLPGNTIYF.

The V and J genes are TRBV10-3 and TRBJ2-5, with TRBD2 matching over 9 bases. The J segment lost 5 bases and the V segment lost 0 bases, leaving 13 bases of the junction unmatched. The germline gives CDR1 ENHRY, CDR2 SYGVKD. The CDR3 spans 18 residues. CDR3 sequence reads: CAISESNAGGPRWETQYF. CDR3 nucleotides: TGTGCCATCAGTGAGTCGAACGCGGGGGGGCCGAGGTGGGAGACCCAGTACTTC.

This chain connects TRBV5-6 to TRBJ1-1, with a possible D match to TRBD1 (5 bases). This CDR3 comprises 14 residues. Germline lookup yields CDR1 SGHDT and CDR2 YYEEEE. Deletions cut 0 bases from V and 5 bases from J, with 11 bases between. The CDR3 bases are TGTGCCAGCAGCTTGGTCAGGGTCGGTACTGAAGCTTTCTTT. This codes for CASSLVRVGTEAFF.

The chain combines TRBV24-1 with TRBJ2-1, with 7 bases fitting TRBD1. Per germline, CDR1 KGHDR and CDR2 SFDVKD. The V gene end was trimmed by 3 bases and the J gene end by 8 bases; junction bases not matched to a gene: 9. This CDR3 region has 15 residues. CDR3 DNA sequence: TGTGCCACCAGTGATCTCCGACAGGGTCAATATGAGCAGTTCTTC. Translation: CATSDLRQGQYEQFF.

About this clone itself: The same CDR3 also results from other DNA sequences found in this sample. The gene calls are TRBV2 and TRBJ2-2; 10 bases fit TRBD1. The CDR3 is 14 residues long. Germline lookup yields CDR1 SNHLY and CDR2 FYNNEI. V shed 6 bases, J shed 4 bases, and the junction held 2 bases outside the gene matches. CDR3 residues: CASRRTGGTGELFF. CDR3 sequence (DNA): TGTGCCAGCAGGAGGACAGGGGGCACCGGGGAGCTGTTTTTT.

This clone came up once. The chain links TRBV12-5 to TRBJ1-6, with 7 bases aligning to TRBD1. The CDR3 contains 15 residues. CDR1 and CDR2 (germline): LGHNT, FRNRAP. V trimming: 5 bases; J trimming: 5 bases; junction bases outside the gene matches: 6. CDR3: CASGTRDSNNSPLHF. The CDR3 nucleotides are TGTGCTAGTGGTACCCGGGACAGTAATAATTCACCCCTCCACTTT.

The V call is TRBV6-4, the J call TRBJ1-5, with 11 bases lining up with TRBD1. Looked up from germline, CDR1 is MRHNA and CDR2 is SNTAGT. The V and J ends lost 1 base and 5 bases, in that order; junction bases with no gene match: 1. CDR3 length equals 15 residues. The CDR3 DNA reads TGTGCCAGCAGTGACTTGGACAGGGGGCATCAGCCCCAGCATTTT. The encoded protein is CASSDLDRGHQPQHF.

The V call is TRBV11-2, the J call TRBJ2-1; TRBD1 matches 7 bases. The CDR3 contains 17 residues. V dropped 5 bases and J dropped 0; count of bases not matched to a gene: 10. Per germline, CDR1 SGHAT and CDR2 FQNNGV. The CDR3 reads CASSPRPGQSSYNEQFF. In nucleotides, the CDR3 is TGTGCCAGCAGCCCTAGGCCGGGACAGAGCTCCTACAATGAGCAGTTCTTC.

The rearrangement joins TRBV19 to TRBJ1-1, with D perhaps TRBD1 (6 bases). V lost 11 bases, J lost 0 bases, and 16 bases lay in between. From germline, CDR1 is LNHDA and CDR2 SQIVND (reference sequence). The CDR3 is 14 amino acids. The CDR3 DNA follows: TGTGCCGTCCGGTCGGGGGGGCTGAACACTGAAGCTTTCTTT. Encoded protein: CAVRSGGLNTEAFF.

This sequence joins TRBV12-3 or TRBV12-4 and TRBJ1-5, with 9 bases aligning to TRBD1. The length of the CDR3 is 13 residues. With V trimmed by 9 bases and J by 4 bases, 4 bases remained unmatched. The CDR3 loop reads CASTGGSNQPQHF. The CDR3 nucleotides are TGTGCCAGTACAGGGGGCAGTAATCAGCCCCAGCATTTT.

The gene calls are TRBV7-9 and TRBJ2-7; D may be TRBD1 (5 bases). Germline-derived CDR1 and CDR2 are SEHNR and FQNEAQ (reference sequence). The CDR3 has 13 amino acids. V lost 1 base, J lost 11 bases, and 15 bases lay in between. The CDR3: CASSLDTRATEYF. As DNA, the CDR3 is TGTGCCAGCAGCTTAGATACCAGGGCCACCGAGTACTTC.

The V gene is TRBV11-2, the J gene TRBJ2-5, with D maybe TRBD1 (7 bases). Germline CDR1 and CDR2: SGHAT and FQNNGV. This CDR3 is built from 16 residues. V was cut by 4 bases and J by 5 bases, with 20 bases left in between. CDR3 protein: CASSSPDSGGRETQYF. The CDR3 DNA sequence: TGTGCCAGCAGCTCCCCCGATTCAGGGGGGCGGGAGACCCAGTACTTC.

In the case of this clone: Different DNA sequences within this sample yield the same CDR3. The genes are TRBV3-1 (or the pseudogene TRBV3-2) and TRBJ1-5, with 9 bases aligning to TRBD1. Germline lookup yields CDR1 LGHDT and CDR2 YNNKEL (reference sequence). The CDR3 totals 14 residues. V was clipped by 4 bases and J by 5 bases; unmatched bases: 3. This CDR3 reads CASSRDRGYQPQHF. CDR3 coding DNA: TGTGCCAGCAGCCGCGACAGGGGGTATCAGCCCCAGCATTTT.

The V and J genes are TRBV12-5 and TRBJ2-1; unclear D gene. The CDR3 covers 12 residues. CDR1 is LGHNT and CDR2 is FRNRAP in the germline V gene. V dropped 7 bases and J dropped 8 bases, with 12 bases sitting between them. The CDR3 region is CASAQLVHEQFF. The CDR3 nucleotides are TGTGCTAGTGCCCAACTGGTTCATGAGCAGTTCTTC.

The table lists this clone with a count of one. The CDR3 here is CASSFGQGRSYNSPLHF. Here the CDR3 DNA reads TGTGCCAGCAGCTTCGGACAGGGGAGGTCCTATAATTCACCCCTCCACTTT. This rearrangement joins TRBV5-5 to TRBJ1-6; 9 bases fit TRBD1. The CDR3 is 17 amino acids. Germline-derived CDR1 and CDR2 are SGHKS and YYEKEE (reference sequence). The ends lost 2 bases at V and 1 base at J; junction bases unmatched: 4. The full variable domain, in which reference TRBV5-5 and TRBJ1-6 provide the parts outside the CDR3, is DAGVTQSPTHLIKTRGQQVTLRCSPISGHKSVSWYQQVLGQGPQFIFQYYEKEERGRGNFPDRFSARQFPNYSSELNVNALLLGDSALYLCASSFGQGRSYNSPLHFGNGTRLTVT.

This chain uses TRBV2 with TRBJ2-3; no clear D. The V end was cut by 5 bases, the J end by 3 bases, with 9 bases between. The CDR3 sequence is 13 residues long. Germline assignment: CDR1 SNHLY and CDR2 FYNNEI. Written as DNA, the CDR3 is TGTGCCAGCAGTCTGTACTCAACAGATACGCAGTATTTT. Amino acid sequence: CASSLYSTDTQYF.

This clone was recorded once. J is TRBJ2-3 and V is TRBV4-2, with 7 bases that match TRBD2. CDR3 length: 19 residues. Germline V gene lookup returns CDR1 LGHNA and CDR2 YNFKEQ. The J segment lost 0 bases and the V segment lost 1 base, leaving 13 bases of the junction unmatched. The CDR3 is CASSQVPPLRGVSTDTQYF. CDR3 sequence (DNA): TGTGCCAGCAGCCAAGTCCCCCCCCTACGGGGGGTTAGCACAGATACGCAGTATTTT.